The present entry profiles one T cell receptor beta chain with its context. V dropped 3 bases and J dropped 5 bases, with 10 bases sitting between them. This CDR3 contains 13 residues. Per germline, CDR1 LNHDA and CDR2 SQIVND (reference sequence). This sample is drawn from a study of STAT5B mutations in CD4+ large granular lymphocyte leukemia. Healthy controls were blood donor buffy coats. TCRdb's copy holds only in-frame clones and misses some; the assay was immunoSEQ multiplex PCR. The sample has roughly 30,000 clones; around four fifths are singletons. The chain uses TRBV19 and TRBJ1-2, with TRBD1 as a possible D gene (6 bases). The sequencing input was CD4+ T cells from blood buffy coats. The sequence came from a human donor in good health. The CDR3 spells CASSIGGGYGYTF. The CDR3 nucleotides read TGTGCCAGTAGTATCGGAGGGGGATATGGCTACACCTTC.